The entry below describes one TCR beta chain. Sequenced by immunoSEQ multiplex PCR; TCRdb stores in-frame clones only, minus some. The repertoire includes thousands of clones, around nine tenths of them detected once, and 3.5% sits in the top ten. The data were obtained in a study of chemoradiotherapy in HPV16-positive cancers. This CDR3 has 14 amino acids. Germline V lookup: CDR1 SNHLY, CDR2 FYNNEI. After removal of 6 bases from V and 4 bases from J, the junction contained 5 bases not matched to a gene. This chain connects TRBV2 to TRBJ1-4; 7 bases map to TRBD1. This sequence was found in a human donor with HPV-associated anogenital cancer. The specimen was blood, collected from a patient who underwent chemoradiotherapy. The CDR3 reads CASRADRVNEKLFF. CDR3 bases: TGTGCCAGCAGAGCAGACAGGGTTAATGAAAAACTGTTTTTT. The variable domain in full, completed from reference TRBV2 and TRBJ1-4, reads EPEVTQTPSHQVTQMGQEVILRCVPISNHLYFYWYRQILGQKVEFLVSFYNNEISEKSEIFDDQFSVERPDGSNFTLKIRSTKLEDSAMYFCASRADRVNEKLFFGSGTQLSVL.